Presented here are 5 T cell receptor beta chains from one specimen sequenced in a study of blood T cell repertoires in COVID-19. Produced via immunoSEQ multiplex PCR; TCRdb's table is partial and in-frame only. The sample yields 410,000 or so clones, 75% to 90% seen once. Material: peripheral blood. These receptors all stem from a woman aged 35 to 49 with COVID-19, enrolled during active disease.

Only one count was recorded for this clone. This sequence joins TRBV19 and TRBJ2-5; 14 bases are a match to TRBD2. The CDR3 runs to 20 residues. Trimming at V came to 1 base and at J to 0 bases, leaving 10 bases not matched to a gene. The V gene's germline CDR1 is LNHDA and CDR2 SQIVND (reference sequence). In DNA form, the CDR3 reads TGTGCCAGTAGTATAGGTCCAACGGGACTAGCGGGGGCGAACCAAGAGACCCAGTACTTC. Translated: CASSIGPTGLAGANQETQYF.

The chain has TRBV2 and TRBJ1-1, with D possibly matching TRBD1 (6 bases). The germline V and J ends were trimmed by 7 bases and 5 bases, with 11 bases remaining between them. CDR3 length: 12 amino acids. Germline-derived CDR1 and CDR2 are SNHLY and FYNNEI. The DNA for the CDR3 is TGTGCCAGCACAGGGGAGGGGACTGAAGCTTTCTTT. Protein: CASTGEGTEAFF.

The chain joins TRBV7-3 to TRBJ1-1; TRBD1 is a possible D gene (5 bases). Germline CDR1 and CDR2: SGHTA and FQGTGA. The CDR3 is 13 amino acids. Trimming took 4 bases from V and 5 from J, leaving 11 bases between them. The CDR3 DNA reads as TGTGCCAGCAGCTCACAGGATGGGACTGAAGCTTTCTTT. It encodes CASSSQDGTEAFF.

This sequence joins TRBV7-3 and TRBJ2-7, with 8 nucleotides matching TRBD2. V was clipped by 1 base and J by 1 base; unmatched bases: 3. CDR3 size: 15 residues. Germline CDR1 is SGHTA and CDR2 is FQGTGA. CDR3 sequence: CASSLNGGASYEQYF. The CDR3 region has the DNA TGTGCCAGCAGCTTAAACGGGGGGGCTTCCTACGAGCAGTACTTC.

This clone was counted once. The chain uses TRBV6-4 and TRBJ1-6, with 8 bases aligning to TRBD1. Germline-derived CDR1 and CDR2 are MRHNA and SNTAGT. The length of the CDR3 is 13 residues. Trimming took 3 bases from V and 10 from J; bases not matched to a gene: 2. The CDR3 loop reads CASSEQGGSPLHF. Written as DNA, the CDR3 is TGTGCCAGCAGTGAACAGGGGGGATCACCCCTCCACTTT.